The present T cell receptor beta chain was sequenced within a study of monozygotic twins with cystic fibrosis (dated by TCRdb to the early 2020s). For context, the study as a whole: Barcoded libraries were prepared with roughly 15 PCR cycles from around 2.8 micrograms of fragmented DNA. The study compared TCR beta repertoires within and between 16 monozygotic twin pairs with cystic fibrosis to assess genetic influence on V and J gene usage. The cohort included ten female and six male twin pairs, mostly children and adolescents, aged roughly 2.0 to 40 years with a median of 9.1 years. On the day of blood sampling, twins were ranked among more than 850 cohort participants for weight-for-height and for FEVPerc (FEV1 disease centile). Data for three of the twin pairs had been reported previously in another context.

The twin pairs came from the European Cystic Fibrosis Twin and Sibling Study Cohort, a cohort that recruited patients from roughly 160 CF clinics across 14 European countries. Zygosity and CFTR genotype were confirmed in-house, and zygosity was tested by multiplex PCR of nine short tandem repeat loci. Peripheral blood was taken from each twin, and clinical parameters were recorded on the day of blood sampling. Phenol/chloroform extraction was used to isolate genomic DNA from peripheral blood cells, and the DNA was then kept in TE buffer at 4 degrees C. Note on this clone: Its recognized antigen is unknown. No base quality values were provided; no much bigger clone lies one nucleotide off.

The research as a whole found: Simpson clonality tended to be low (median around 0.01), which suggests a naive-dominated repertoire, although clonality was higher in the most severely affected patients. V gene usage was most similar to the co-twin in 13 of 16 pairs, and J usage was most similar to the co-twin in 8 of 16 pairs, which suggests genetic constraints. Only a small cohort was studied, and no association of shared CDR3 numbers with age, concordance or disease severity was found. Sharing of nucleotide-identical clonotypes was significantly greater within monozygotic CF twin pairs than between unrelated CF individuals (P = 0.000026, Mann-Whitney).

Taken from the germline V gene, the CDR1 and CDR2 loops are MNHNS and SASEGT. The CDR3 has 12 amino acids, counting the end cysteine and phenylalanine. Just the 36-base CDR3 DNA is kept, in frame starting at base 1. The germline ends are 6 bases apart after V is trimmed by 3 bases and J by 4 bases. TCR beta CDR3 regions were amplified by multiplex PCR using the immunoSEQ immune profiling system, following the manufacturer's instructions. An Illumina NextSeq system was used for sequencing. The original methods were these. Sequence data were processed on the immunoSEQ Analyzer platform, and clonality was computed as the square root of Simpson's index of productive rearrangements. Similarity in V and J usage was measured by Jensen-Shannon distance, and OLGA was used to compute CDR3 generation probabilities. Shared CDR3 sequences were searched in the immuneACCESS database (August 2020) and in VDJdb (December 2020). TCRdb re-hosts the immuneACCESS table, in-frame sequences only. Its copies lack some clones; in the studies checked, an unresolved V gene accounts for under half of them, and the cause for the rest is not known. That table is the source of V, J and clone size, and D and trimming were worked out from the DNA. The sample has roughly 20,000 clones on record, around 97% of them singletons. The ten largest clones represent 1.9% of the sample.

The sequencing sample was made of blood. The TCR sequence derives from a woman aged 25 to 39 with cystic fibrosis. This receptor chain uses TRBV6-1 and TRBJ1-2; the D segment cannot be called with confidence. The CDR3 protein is CASSEGSYGYTF. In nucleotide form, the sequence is TGTGCCAGCAGTGAGGGGAGCTATGGCTACACCTTC.